This T cell receptor beta chain was recovered during a study of cytomegalovirus exposure and HLA in healthy donors. Study-level findings and limits: Sequencing artifact likely explains a cluster of highly shared sequence variants. The study reported that TCR beta sequences accurately predicted HLA-A and HLA-B alleles in most subjects. An ancestry cluster, one associated with Asian ancestry, reportedly showed fewer N-insertions than the 666-donor mean in a later analysis.

At the time of sampling, donors were nominally healthy, though unrecorded immune exposures were likely. Vbeta (60) and Jbeta (13) primers were used in the PCR. Clones were sequenced by immunoSEQ multiplex PCR, and TCRdb holds only the in-frame ones, with some missing. The sample holds about 130,000 clones, 75% to 90% seen once. Trimming left V 3 bases short and J 2 bases short, with 9 bases between. Germline CDR1 and CDR2: SSHAT and FNYEAQ (reference sequence). The CDR3 is 14 residues long. In regard to this clone: Its target is not known.

This TCR came from a middle-aged man in good health and CMV-seronegative. The chain uses TRBV7-7 and TRBJ2-3; tentatively, D is TRBD1 (6 bases). Material for sequencing was PBMCs. CDR3 amino acids: CASSFTGNTDTQYF. DNA of the CDR3: TGTGCCAGCAGCTTCACAGGGAACACAGATACGCAGTATTTT.